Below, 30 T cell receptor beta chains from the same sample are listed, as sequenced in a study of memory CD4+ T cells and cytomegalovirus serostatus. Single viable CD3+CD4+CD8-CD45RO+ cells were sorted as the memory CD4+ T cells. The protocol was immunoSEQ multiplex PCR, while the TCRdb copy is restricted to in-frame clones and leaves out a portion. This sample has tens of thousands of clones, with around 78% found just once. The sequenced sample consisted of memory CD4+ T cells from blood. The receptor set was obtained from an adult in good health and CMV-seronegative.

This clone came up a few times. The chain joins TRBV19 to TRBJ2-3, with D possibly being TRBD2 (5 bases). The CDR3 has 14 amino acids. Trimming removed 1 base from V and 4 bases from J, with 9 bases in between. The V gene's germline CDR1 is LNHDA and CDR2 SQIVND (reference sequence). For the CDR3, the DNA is TGTGCCAGTAGTATAGGGTGGGAGTCAGATACGCAGTATTTT. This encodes CASSIGWESDTQYF.

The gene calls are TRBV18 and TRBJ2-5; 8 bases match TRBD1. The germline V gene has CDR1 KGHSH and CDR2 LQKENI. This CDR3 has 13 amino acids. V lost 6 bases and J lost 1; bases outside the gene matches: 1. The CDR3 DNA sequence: TGTGCCAGCTCCGGACAGGGCCAAGAGACCCAGTACTTC. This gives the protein CASSGQGQETQYF.

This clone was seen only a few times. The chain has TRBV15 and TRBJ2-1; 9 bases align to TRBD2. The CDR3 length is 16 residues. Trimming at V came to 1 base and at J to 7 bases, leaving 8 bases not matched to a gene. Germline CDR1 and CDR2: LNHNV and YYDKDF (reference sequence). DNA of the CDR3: TGTGCCACCAGCAGAGTGGCTAGCGGGATTATGAATGAGCAGTTCTTC. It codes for CATSRVASGIMNEQFF. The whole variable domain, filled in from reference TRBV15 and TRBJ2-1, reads DAMVIQNPRYQVTQFGKPVTLSCSQTLNHNVMYWYQQKSSQAPKLLFHYYDKDFNNEADTPDNFQSRRPNTSFCFLDIRSPGLGDTAMYLCATSRVASGIMNEQFFGPGTRLTVL.

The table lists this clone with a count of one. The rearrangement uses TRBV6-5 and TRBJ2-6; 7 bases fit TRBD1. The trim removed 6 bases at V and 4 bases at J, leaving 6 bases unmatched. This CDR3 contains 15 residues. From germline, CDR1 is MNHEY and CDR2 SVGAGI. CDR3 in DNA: TGTGCCAGCAGGGAAAGGGGGCGAGGGGCCAACGTCCTGACTTTC. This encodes CASRERGRGANVLTF.

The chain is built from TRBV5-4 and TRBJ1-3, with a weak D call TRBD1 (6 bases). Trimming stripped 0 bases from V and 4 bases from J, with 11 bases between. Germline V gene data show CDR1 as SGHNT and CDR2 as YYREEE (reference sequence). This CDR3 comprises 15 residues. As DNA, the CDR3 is TGTGCCAGCAGCTTGGTAGGGGGGGTCGGAAACACCATATATTTT. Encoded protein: CASSLVGGVGNTIYF. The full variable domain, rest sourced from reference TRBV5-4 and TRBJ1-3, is ETGVTQSPTHLIKTRGQQVTLRCSSQSGHNTVSWYQQALGQGPQFIFQYYREEENGRGNFPPRFSGLQFPNYSSELNVNALELDDSALYLCASSLVGGVGNTIYFGEGSWLTVV.

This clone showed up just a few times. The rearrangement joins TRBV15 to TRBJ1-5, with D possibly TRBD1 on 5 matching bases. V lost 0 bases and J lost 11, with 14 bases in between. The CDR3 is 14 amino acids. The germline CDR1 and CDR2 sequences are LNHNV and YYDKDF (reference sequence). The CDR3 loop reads CATSRDGGFLAQHF. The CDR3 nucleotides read TGTGCCACCAGCAGAGATGGGGGGTTTCTTGCCCAGCATTTT.

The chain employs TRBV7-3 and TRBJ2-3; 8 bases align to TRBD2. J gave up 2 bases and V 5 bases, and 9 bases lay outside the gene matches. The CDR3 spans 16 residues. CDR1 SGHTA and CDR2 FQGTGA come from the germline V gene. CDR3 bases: TGTGCCAGCAGCCCACGGGGGGGCGCGGTCACAGATACGCAGTATTTT. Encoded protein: CASSPRGGAVTDTQYF.

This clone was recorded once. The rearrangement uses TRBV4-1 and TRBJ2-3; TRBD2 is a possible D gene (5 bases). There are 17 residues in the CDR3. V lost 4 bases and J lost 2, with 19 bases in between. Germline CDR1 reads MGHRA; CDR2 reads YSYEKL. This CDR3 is CASSLMWAEDSTDTQYF. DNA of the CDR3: TGCGCCAGCAGCCTTATGTGGGCGGAGGATTCCACAGATACGCAGTATTTT.

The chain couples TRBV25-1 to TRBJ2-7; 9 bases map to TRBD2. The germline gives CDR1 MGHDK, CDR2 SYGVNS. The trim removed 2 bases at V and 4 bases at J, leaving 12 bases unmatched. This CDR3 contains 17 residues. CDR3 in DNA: TGTGCCAGCAGTGAACCCTTACGGGCTAGCGGGATGTACGAGCAGTACTTC. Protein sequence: CASSEPLRASGMYEQYF.

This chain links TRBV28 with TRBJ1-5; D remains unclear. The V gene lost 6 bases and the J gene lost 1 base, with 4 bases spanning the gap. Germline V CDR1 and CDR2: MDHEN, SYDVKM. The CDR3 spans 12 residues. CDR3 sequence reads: CASRGSNQPQHF. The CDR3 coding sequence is TGTGCCAGCAGGGGGAGCAATCAGCCCCAGCATTTT.

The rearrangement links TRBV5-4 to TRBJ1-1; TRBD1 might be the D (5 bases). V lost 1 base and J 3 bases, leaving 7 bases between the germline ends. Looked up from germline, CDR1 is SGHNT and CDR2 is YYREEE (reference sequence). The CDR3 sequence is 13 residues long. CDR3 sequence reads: CASSLRGDTEAFF. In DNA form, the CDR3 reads TGTGCCAGCAGCTTGAGGGGAGACACTGAAGCTTTCTTT.

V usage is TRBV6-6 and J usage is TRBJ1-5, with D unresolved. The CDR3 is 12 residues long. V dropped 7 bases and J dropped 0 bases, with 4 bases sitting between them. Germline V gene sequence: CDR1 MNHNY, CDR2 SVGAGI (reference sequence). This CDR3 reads CASTDSNQPQHF. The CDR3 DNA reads TGTGCCAGCACGGATAGCAATCAGCCCCAGCATTTT.

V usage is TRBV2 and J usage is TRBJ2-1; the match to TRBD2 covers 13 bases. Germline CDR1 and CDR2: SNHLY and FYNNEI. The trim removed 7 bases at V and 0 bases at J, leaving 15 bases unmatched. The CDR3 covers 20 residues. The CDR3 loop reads CASIKRVTSGRPSSYNEQFF. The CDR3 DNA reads TGTGCCAGCATCAAAAGGGTGACTAGCGGGAGGCCGAGCTCCTACAATGAGCAGTTCTTC.

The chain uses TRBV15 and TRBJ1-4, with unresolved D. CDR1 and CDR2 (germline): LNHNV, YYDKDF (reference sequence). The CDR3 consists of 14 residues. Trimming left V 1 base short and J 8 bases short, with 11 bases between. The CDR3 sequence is CATSRGSVMEKLFF. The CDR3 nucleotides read TGTGCCACCAGCAGAGGGTCGGTGATGGAAAAACTGTTTTTT.

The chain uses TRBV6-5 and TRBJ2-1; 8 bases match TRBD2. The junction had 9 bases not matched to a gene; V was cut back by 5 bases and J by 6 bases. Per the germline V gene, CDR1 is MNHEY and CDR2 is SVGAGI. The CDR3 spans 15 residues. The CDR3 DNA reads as TGTGCCAGCAGTGCCGTAACAAGCGGGAGCAATGAGCAGTTCTTC. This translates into CASSAVTSGSNEQFF.

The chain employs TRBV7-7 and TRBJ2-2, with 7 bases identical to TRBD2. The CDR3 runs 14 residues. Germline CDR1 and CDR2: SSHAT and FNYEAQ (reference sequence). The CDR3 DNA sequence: TGTGCGGCCGGGACTAACCTTCGGCCGGGGGAGCTGTTTTTT. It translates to CAAGTNLRPGELFF. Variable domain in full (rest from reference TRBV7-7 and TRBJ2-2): GAGVSQSPRYKVTKRGQDVTLRCDPISSHATLYWYQQALGQGPEFLTYFNYEAQPDKSGLPSDRFSAERPEGSISTLTIQRTEQRDSAMYRCAAGTNLRPGELFFGEGSRLTVL.

The CDR3 here is CARKHGPNTEAFF. For the CDR3, the DNA is TGTGCCCGCAAACACGGGCCGAACACTGAAGCTTTCTTT. The chain carries TRBV19 and TRBJ1-1; D not certain. This CDR3 comprises 13 residues. Between the trimmed V and J ends, which lost 11 bases and 1 base, there was a span of 14 bases. Looked up from germline, CDR1 is LNHDA and CDR2 is SQIVND (reference sequence). The variable domain in full, with the rest retrieved from reference TRBV19 and TRBJ1-1, is DGGITQSPKYLFRKEGQNVTLSCEQNLNHDAMYWYRQDPGQGLRLIYYSQIVNDFQKGDIAEGYSVSREKKESFPLTVTSAQKNPTAFYLCARKHGPNTEAFFGQGTRLTVV.

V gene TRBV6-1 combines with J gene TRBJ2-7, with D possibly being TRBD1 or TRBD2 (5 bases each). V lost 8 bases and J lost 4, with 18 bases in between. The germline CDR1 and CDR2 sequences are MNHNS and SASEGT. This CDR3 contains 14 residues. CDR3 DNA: TGTGCCAGCTCCGGGACGGATGTCTTGTACGAGCAGTACTTC. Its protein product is CASSGTDVLYEQYF.

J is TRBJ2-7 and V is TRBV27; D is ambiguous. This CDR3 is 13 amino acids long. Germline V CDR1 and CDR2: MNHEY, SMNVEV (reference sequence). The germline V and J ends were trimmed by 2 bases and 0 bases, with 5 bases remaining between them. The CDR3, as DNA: TGTGCCAGCAGTTTACAAAGCTCCTACGAGCAGTACTTC. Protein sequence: CASSLQSSYEQYF.

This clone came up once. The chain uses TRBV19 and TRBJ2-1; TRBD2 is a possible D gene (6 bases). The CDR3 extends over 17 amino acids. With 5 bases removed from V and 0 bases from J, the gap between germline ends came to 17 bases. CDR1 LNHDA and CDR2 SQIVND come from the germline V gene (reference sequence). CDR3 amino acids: CASSSSVVPSSYNEQFF. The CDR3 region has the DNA TGTGCCAGTAGTTCTAGCGTGGTACCGAGCTCCTACAATGAGCAGTTCTTC.

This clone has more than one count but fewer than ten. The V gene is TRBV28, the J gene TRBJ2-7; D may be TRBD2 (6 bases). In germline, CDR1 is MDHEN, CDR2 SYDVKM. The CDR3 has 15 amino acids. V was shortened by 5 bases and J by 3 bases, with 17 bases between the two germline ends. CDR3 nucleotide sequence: TGTGCCAGCAGTGCACCGCGGGGAGCCTTCTACGAGCAGTACTTC. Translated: CASSAPRGAFYEQYF.

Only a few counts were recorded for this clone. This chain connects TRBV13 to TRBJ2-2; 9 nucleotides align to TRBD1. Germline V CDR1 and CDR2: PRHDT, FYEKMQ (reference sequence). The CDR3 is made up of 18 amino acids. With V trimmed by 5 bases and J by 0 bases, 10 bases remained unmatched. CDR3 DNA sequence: TGTGCCAGCAGCATCTCCGGGACAGGGAGGGCGAACACCGGGGAGCTGTTTTTT. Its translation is CASSISGTGRANTGELFF.

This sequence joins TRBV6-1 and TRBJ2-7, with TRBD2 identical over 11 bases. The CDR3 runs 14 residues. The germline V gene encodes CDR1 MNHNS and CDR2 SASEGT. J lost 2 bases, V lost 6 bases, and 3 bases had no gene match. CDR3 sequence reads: CASRLLAGAYEQYF. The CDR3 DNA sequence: TGTGCCAGCAGGTTACTAGCGGGAGCCTACGAGCAGTACTTC.

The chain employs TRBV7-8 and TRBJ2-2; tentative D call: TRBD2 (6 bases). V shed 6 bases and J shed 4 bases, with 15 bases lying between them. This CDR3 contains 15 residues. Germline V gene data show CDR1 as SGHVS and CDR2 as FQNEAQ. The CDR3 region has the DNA TGTGCCAGCAGGCAAGACGCGGGGCGCACCGGGGAGCTGTTTTTT. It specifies CASRQDAGRTGELFF.

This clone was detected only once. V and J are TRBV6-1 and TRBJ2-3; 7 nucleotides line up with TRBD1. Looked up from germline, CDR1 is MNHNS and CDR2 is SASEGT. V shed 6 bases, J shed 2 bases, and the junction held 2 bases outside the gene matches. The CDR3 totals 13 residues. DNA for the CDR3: TGTGCCAGCAGGGACAGGTACACAGATACGCAGTATTTT. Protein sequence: CASRDRYTDTQYF.

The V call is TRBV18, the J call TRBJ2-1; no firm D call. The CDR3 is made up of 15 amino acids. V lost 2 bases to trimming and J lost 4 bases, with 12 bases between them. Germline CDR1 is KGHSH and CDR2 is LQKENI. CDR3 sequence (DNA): TGTGCCAGCTCACCAGCCACACCCCGGTACAATGAGCAGTTCTTC. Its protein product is CASSPATPRYNEQFF.

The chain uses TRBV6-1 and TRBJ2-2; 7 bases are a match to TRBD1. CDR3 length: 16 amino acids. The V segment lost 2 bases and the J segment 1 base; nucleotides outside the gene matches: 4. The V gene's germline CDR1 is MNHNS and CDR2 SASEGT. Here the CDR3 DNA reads TGTGCCAGCAGTGAACGCAGGACAGGGAACACCGGGGAGCTGTTTTTT. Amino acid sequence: CASSERRTGNTGELFF.

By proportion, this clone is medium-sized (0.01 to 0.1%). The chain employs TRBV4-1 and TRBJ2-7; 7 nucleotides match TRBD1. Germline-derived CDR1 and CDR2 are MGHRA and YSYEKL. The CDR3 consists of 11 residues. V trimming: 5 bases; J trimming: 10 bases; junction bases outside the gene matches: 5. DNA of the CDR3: TGCGCCAGCAGCTTCGGACAGGTCCAGTACTTC. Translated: CASSFGQVQYF.

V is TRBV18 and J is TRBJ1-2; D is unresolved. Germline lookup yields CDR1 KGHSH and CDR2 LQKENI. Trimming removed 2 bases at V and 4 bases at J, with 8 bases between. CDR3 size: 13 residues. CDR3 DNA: TGTGCCAGCTCACCAGCTCCGGGCTATGGCTACACCTTC. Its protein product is CASSPAPGYGYTF. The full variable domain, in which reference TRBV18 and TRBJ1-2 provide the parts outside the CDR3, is NAGVMQNPRHLVRRRGQEARLRCSPMKGHSHVYWYRQLPEEGLKFMVYLQKENIIDESGMPKERFSAEFPKEGPSILRIQQVVRGDSAAYFCASSPAPGYGYTFGSGTRLTVV.

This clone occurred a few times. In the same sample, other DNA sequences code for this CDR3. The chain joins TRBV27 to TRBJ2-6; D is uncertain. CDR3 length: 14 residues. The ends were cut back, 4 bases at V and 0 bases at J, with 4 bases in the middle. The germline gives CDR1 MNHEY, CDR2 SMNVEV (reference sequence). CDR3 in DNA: TGTGCCAGCAGTTCACTCTCTGGGGCCAACGTCCTGACTTTC. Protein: CASSSLSGANVLTF. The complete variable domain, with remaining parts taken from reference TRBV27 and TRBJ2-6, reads EAQVTQNPRYLITVTGKKLTVTCSQNMNHEYMSWYRQDPGLGLRQIYYSMNVEVTDKGDVPEGYKVSRKEKRNFPLILESPSPNQTSLYFCASSSLSGANVLTFGAGSRLTVL.